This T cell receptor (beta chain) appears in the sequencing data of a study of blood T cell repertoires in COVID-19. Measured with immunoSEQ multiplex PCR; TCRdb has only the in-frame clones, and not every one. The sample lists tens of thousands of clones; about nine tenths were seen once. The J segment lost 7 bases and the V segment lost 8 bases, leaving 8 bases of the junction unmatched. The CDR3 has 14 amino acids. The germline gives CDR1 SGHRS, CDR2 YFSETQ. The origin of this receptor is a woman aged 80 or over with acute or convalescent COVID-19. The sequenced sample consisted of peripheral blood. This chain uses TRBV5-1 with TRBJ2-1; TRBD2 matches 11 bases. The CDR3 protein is CASNSGGAGNEQFF. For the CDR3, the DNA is TGCGCCAGTAATAGCGGGGGGGCCGGGAATGAGCAGTTCTTC.